A selection of T cell receptor beta chains follows, all from one sample in a study of metastatic and nonmetastatic thyroid tumors. TCRdb re-called the PCR reads via MiXCR. Of approximately 60,000 clones listed, more than 25% were seen once; the top ten hold more than 15%. Sequenced input: blood. These receptors were obtained from a female donor with papillary thyroid cancer or a benign thyroid nodule (not recorded which). Some clones in this sample may be carry-over from other donors' samples. Each CDR3 is given with its conserved first and last residue. The D gene is left open where the match is weak. Clone sizes are given selectively: once, few, many, or a class where the clone is expanded.

size: medium-sized
J: TRBJ2-2
V: TRBV28
D: NA
DNA: TGTGCCAGCAGTAGGCGGGGCACCGGGGAGCTGTTTTTT
CDR3: CASSRRGTGELFF

size: NA
J: TRBJ2-3
V: TRBV19
D: TRBD2
DNA: TGTGCCAGTAAGGGACTAGCGGGATCCACAGATACGCAGTATTTT
CDR3: CASKGLAGSTDTQYF

size: NA
J: TRBJ2-7
V: TRBV7-6
D: NA
DNA: TGTGCCAGCAGCCCCACAGGTTCCTACGAGCAGTACTTC
CDR3: CASSPTGSYEQYF

size: few
J: TRBJ1-6
V: TRBV6-1
D: NA
DNA: TGTGTCAACAGAGCGACCATTTCGTCGTTTCCACCCCTCCACTTT
CDR3: CVNRATISSFPPLHF

size: few
J: TRBJ2-3
V: TRBV6-5
D: TRBD2
DNA: TGTGCCAGCAGTTGGACTAGCGGGAGAGATACGCAGTATTTT
CDR3: CASSWTSGRDTQYF

size: NA
J: TRBJ2-2
V: TRBV7-8
D: NA
DNA: TGTGCCAGCAGCCCGACGGTCACCGGGAAGCTGTTTTTT
CDR3: CASSPTVTGKLFF

size: medium-sized
J: TRBJ1-1
V: TRBV12-3/TRBV12-4
D: NA
DNA: TGTGCCAGCAAAGAGGGGTACACTGAAGCTTTCTTT
CDR3: CASKEGYTEAFF

size: many
J: TRBJ2-1
V: TRBV9
D: NA
DNA: TGTGCCAGCAGCGTAGAGGGGGAGCAGTTCTTC
CDR3: CASSVEGEQFF

size: few
J: TRBJ1-3
V: TRBV28
D: NA
DNA: TGTGCCAGCAGCCCCGATTCGCCATATGAGAGCTCTGGAAACACCATATATTTT
CDR3: CASSPDSPYESSGNTIYF

size: NA
J: TRBJ1-2
V: TRBV18
D: TRBD1
DNA: TGTGCCAGCTCAACGGGACAGGGATTTGGCTACACCTTC
CDR3: CASSTGQGFGYTF

size: NA
J: TRBJ1-6
V: TRBV11-1
D: NA
DNA: TGTGCCAGCAGCGGAAACAGGGAGTGGAATAATTCACCCCTCCACTTT
CDR3: CASSGNREWNNSPLHF

size: NA
J: TRBJ1-2
V: TRBV11-2
D: NA
DNA: TGTGCCAGCAGCTTAGACGGCCCCCTCTATGGCTACACCTTC
CDR3: CASSLDGPLYGYTF

size: NA
J: TRBJ1-3
V: TRBV6-1
D: NA
DNA: TGTGCCAGCAGTGGGGGGTTCGATGGAAACACCATATATTTT
CDR3: CASSGGFDGNTIYF

size: few
J: TRBJ2-6
V: TRBV12-3/TRBV12-4
D: NA
DNA: TGTGCCAGCAGTTTATTGGCAGGGGCTGGGGCCAACGTCCTGACTTTC
CDR3: CASSLLAGAGANVLTF